Sequencing of this T cell receptor beta chain was carried out in a study of beta chain features in type 1 diabetes. CDR3 length: 17 residues. V gave up 3 bases and J gave up 2 bases; unmatched junction bases: 8. CDR1 is SNHLY, CDR2 FYNNEI, per germline. Since all of the isolated RNA was reverse transcribed, expressed TCRB transcripts were what got sequenced. The protocol was immunoSEQ multiplex PCR, while the TCRdb copy is restricted to in-frame clones and leaves out a portion. The sample carries over 150,000 clones, about a tenth recorded once. Findings of the study overall: Researchers could not determine here whether HLA type influences TCRB rearrangement. Across patients, naive, central memory and Treg TCRB repertoires exhibited apparently greater similarity than was observed across healthy donors. Type 1 diabetes patients had TCRB CDR3s that were shorter (moderately but significantly so) in all four CD4+ subsets.

This clone turned up a few times. Its target is not known. What was sequenced was central memory CD4+ T cells from blood. The chain employs TRBV2 and TRBJ2-1, with 9 bases matching TRBD2. The clonotype originates from a man younger than 40 with type 1 diabetes. Here the CDR3 DNA reads TGTGCCAGCAGTGATGTCTTGACTAGCGGTACCTACAATGAGCAGTTCTTC. Protein sequence: CASSDVLTSGTYNEQFF.